The T cell receptor beta chain described here comes from a study of blood T cell repertoires in COVID-19. Repertoires were generated with immunoSEQ multiplex PCR, while TCRdb's copy carries only in-frame clones and drops some. Here the sample spans 35,000 to 40,000 clones, over 80% being singletons. CDR1 is MGHRA, CDR2 YSYEKL, per germline. Unmatched junction bases numbered 3, after V lost 6 bases and J lost 1 base. The CDR3 consists of 15 residues. This clone was counted a few times. The source is a human donor in a cohort sampled during active COVID-19. The specimen was peripheral blood. The V and J genes are TRBV4-1 and TRBJ1-3; 10 bases are shared with TRBD1. The CDR3 spells CASRSDRGSGNTIYF. The CDR3 coding sequence is TGCGCCAGCAGATCGGACAGGGGGTCTGGAAACACCATATATTTT.